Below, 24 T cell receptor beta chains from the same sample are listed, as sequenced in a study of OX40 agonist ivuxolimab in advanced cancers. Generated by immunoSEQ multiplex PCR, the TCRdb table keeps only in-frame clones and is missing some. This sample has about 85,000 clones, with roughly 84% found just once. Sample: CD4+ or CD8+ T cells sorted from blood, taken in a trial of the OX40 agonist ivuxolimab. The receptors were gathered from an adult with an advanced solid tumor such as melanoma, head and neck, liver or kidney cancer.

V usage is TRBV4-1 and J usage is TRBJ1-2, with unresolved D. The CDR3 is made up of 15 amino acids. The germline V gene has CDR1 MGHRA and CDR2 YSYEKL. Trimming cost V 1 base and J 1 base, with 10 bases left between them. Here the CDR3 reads CASSQASVGNYGYTF. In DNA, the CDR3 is TGCGCCAGCAGCCAAGCGTCTGTGGGTAACTATGGCTACACCTTC.

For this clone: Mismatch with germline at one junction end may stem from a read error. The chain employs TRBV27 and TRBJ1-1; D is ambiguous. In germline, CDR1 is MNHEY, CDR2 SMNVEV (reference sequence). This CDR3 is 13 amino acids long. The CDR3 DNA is TGTGCCAGCAGGTTATACAGGAACACTGAAGCTTTCTTT. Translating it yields CASRLYRNTEAFF.

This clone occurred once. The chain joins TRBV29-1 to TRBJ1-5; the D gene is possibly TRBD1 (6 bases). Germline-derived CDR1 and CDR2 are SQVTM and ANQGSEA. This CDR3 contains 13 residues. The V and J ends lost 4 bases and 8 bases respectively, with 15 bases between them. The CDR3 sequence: CSVGDSRGEPQHF. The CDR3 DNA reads TGCAGCGTTGGAGATAGTAGGGGGGAGCCCCAGCATTTT.

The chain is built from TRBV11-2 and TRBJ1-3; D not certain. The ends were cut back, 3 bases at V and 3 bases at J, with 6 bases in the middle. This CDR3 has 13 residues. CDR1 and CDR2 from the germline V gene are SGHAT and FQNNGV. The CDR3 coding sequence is TGTGCCAGCAGCTTCGACCTTGGAAACACCATATATTTT. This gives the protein CASSFDLGNTIYF. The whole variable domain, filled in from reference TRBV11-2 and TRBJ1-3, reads EAGVAQSPRYKIIEKRQSVAFWCNPISGHATLYWYQQILGQGPKLLIQFQNNGVVDDSQLPKDRFSAERLKGVDSTLKIQPAKLEDSAVYLCASSFDLGNTIYFGEGSWLTVV.

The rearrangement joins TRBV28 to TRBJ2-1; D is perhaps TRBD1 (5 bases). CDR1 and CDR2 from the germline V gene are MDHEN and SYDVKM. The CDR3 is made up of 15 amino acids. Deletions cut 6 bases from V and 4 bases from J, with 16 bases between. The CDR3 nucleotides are TGTGCCAGCAGCTCTCCCTCGGACAATTACAATGAGCAGTTCTTC. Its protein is CASSSPSDNYNEQFF.

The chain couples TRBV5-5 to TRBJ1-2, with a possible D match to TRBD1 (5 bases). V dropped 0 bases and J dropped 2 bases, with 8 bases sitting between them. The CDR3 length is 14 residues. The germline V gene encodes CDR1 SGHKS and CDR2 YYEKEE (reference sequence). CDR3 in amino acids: CASSLGRVNYGYTF. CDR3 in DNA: TGTGCCAGCAGCTTGGGCAGGGTAAACTATGGCTACACCTTC.

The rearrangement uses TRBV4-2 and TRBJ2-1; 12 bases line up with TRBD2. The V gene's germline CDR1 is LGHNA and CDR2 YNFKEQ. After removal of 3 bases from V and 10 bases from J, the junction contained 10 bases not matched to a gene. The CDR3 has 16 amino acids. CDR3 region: CASSQGASGGADEQFF. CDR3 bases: TGTGCCAGCAGCCAGGGGGCTAGCGGGGGGGCAGACGAGCAGTTCTTC.

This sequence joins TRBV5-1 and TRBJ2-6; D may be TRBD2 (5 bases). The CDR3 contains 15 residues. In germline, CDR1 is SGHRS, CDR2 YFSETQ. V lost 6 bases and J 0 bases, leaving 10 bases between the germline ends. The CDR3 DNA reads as TGCGCCAGCACGTTCGGGGTCTCTGGGGCCAACGTCCTGACTTTC. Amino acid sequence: CASTFGVSGANVLTF. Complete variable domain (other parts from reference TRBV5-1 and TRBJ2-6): KAGVTQTPRYLIKTRGQQVTLSCSPISGHRSVSWYQQTPGQGLQFLFEYFSETQRNKGNFPGRFSGRQFSNSRSEMNVSTLELGDSALYLCASTFGVSGANVLTFGAGSRLTVL.

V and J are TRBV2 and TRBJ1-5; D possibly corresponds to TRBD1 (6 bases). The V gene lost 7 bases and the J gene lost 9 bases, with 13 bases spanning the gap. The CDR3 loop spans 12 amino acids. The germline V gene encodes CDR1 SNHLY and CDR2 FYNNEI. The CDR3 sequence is CASNQGFPPQHF. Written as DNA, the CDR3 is TGTGCCAGCAACCAGGGGTTTCCGCCCCAGCATTTT.

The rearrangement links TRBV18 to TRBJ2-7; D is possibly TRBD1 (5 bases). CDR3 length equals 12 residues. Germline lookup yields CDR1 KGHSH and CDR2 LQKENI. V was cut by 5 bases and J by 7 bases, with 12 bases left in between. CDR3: CASSSQGIEQYF. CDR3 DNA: TGTGCCAGCTCATCTCAGGGTATAGAGCAGTACTTC.

CDR3 coding DNA: TGTGCCAGTACCCGGGAGGCCTCATCCAATGAGCAGTTCTTC. Protein product: CASTREASSNEQFF. The chain combines TRBV19 with TRBJ2-1, with 7 bases lining up with TRBD2. This CDR3 spans 14 amino acids. The V segment lost 7 bases and the J segment 6 bases; nucleotides outside the gene matches: 9. Germline loops: CDR1 LNHDA, CDR2 SQIVND (reference sequence).

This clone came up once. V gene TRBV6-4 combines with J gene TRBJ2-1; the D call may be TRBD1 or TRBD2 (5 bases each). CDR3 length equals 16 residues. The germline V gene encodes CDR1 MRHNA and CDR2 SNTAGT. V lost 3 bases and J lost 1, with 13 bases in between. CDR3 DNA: TGTGCCAGCAGTGAATCGTACGGGGCTTCCTACAATGAGCAGTTCTTC. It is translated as CASSESYGASYNEQFF.

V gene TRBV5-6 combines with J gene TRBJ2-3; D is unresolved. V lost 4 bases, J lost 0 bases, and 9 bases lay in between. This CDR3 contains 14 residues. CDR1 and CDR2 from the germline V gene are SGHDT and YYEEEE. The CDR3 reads CASSTSTSTDTQYF. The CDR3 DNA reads TGTGCCAGCAGCACCTCGACTAGCACAGATACGCAGTATTTT.

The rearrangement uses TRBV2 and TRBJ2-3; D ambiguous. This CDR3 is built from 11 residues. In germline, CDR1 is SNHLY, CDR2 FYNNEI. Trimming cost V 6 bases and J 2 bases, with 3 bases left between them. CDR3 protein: CASRHTDTQYF. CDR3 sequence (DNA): TGTGCCAGCAGGCACACAGATACGCAGTATTTT.

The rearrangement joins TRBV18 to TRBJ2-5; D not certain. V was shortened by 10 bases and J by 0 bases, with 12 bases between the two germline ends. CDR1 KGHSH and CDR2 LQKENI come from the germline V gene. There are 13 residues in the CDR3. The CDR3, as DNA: TGTGCCACCACAGTTACGTACCAAGAGACCCAGTACTTC. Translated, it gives CATTVTYQETQYF.

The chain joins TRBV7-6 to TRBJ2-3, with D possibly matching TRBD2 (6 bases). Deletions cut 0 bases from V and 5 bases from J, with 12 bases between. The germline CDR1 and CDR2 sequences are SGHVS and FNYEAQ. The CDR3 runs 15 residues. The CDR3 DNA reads TGTGCCAGCAGCTTAGCCAGGGTGCGGGGAGATACGCAGTATTTT. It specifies CASSLARVRGDTQYF.

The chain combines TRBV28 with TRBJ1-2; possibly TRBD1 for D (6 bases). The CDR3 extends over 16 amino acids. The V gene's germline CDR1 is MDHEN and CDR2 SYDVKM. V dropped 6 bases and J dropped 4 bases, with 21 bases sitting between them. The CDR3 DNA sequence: TGTGCCAGCAGCCCCCCCTCACAGGGAAGAGCCTATGGCTACACCTTC. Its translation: CASSPPSQGRAYGYTF.

CDR3 in amino acids: CASSRGRTIITNTGELFF. As DNA, the CDR3 is TGTGCCAGCAGTCGGGGCAGAACTATTATTACCAACACCGGGGAGCTGTTTTTT. The chain joins TRBV27 to TRBJ2-2; the D gene could be TRBD1 or TRBD2 (5 bases each). The CDR3 loop spans 18 amino acids. V lost 5 bases and J 2 bases, leaving 21 bases between the germline ends. Germline V gives CDR1 MNHEY, CDR2 SMNVEV (reference sequence).

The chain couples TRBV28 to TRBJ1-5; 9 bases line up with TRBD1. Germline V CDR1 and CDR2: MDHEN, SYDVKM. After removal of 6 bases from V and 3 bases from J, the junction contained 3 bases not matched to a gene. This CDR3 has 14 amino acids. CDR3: CASRDRGPNQPQHF. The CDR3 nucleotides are TGTGCCAGCAGGGACAGGGGCCCCAATCAGCCCCAGCATTTT.

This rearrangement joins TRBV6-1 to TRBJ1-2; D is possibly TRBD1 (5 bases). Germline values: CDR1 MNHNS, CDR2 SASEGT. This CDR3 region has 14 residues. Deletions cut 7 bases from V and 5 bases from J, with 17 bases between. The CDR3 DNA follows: TGTGCCAGCAACCCGCACGGGGGGGAATATGGCTACACCTTC. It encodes CASNPHGGEYGYTF.

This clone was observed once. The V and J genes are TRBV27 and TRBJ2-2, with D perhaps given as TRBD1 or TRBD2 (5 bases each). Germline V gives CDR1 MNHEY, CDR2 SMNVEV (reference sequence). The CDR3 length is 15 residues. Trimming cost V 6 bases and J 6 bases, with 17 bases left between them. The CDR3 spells CASRGTTNGAGELFF. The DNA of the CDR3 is TGTGCCAGCAGGGGGACCACTAATGGGGCCGGGGAGCTGTTTTTT.

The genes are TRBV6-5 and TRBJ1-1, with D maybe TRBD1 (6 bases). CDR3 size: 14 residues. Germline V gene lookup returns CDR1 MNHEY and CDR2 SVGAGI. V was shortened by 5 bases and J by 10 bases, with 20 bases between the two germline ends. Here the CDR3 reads CASSAIRTASRAFF. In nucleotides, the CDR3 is TGTGCCAGCAGTGCCATCCGGACAGCCTCTCGAGCTTTCTTT.

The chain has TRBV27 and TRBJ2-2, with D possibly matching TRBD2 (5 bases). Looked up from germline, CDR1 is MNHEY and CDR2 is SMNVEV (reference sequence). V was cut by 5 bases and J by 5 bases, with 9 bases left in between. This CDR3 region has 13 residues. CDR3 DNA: TGTGCCAGCAGTCCCCGGGGAACCGGGGAGCTGTTTTTT. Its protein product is CASSPRGTGELFF.

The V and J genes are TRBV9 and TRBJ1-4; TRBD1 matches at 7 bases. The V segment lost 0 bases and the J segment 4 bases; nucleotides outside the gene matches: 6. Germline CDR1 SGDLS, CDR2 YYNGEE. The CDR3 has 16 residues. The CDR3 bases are TGTGCCAGCAGCGTAGAAGGGGGCTCATATAATGAAAAACTGTTTTTT. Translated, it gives CASSVEGGSYNEKLFF.